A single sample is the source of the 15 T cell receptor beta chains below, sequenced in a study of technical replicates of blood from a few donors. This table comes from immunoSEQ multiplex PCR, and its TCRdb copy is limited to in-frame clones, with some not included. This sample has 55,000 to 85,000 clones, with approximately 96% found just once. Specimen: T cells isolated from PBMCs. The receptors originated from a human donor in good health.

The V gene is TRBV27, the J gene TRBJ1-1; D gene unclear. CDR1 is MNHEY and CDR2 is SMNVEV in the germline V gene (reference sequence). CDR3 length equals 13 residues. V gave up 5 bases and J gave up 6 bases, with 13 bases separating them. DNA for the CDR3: TGTGCCAGCAGTCCACAGACATGGCCTGAAGCTTTCTTT. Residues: CASSPQTWPEAFF.

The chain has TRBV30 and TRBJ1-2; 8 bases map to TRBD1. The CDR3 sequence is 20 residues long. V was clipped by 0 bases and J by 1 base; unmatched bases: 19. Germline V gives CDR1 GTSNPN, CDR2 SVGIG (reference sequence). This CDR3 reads CAWSVSLAGPWDRHNYGYTF. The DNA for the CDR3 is TGTGCCTGGAGTGTATCCTTGGCTGGACCGTGGGACAGGCATAACTATGGCTACACCTTC.

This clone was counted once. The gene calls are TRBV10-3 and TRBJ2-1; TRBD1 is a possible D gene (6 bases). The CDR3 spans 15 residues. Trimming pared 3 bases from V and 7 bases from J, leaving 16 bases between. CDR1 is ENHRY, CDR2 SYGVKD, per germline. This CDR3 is CAISDGGRGRNEQFF. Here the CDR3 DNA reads TGTGCCATCAGTGATGGAGGCAGGGGTAGAAATGAGCAGTTCTTC.

CDR3 bases: TGCGCCAGCAGCCAAGAAACTCTACTGTCGGGAGGCTACACCTTC. It encodes CASSQETLLSGGYTF. The chain has TRBV4-1 and TRBJ1-2, with D hard to call. V dropped 0 bases and J dropped 8 bases, with 16 bases sitting between them. The germline V gene encodes CDR1 MGHRA and CDR2 YSYEKL. CDR3 length equals 15 residues.

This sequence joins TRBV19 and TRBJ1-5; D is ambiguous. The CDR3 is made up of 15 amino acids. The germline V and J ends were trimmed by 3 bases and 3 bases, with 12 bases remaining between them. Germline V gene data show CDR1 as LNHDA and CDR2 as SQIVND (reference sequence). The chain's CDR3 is CASSISEPFNQPQHF. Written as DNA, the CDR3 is TGTGCCAGTAGTATTTCAGAACCCTTCAATCAGCCCCAGCATTTT.

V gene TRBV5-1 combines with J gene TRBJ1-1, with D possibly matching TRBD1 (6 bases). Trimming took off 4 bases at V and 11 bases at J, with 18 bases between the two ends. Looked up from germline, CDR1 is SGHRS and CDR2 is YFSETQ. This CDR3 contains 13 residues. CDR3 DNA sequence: TGCGCCAGCAGCCTGCTCAGGGTTGGACAGGCTTTCTTT. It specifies CASSLLRVGQAFF.

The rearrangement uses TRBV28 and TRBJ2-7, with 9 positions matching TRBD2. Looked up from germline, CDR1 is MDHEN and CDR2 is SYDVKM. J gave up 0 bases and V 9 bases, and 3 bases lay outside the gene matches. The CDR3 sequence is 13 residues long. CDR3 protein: CASEREDSYEQYF. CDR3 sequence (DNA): TGTGCCAGTGAGCGGGAGGACTCCTACGAGCAGTACTTC.

This chain's CDR3 is CASSPQGATNEKLFF. The CDR3, as DNA: TGCGCCAGCAGCCCCCAAGGGGCAACTAATGAAAAACTGTTTTTT. The chain links TRBV5-1 to TRBJ1-4; D perhaps matches TRBD1 (5 bases). Trimming took 4 bases from V and 0 from J, leaving 10 bases between them. The CDR3 has 15 amino acids. Per the germline V gene, CDR1 is SGHRS and CDR2 is YFSETQ. Full variable domain (missing parts from reference TRBV5-1 and TRBJ1-4): KAGVTQTPRYLIKTRGQQVTLSCSPISGHRSVSWYQQTPGQGLQFLFEYFSETQRNKGNFPGRFSGRQFSNSRSEMNVSTLELGDSALYLCASSPQGATNEKLFFGSGTQLSVL.

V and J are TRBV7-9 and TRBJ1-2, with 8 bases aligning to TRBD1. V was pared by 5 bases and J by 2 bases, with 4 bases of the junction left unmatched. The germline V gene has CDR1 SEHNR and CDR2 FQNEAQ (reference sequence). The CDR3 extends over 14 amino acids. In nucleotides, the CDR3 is TGTGCCAGCAGCGGCAGGACAGGGAACTATGGCTACACCTTC. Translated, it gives CASSGRTGNYGYTF.

The CDR3 nucleotides read TGTGCCAGCAGCGTAGACGGGGTCGGTGGCTACACCTTC. Its protein product is CASSVDGVGGYTF. V gene TRBV9 combines with J gene TRBJ1-2, with D unclear. This CDR3 spans 13 amino acids. Between the trimmed V and J ends, which lost 0 bases and 7 bases, there was a span of 10 bases. Germline lookup yields CDR1 SGDLS and CDR2 YYNGEE. Using reference TRBV9 and TRBJ1-2 for the parts outside the CDR3, the full variable domain is DSGVTQTPKHLITATGQRVTLRCSPRSGDLSVYWYQQSLDQGLQFLIQYYNGEERAKGNILERFSAQQFPDLHSELNLSSLELGDSALYFCASSVDGVGGYTFGSGTRLTVV.

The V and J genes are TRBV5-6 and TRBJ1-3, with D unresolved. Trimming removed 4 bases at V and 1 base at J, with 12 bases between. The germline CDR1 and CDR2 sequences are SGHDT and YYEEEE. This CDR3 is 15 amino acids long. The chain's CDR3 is CASSLRRGSGNTIYF. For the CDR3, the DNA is TGTGCCAGCAGCCTCCGCCGGGGTTCTGGAAACACCATATATTTT.

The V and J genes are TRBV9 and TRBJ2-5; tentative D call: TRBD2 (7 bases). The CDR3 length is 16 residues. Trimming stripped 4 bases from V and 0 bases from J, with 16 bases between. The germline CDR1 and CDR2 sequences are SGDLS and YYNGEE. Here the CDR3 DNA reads TGTGCCAGCAGCCCCAAGGGGGGACTAAACCAAGAGACCCAGTACTTC. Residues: CASSPKGGLNQETQYF.

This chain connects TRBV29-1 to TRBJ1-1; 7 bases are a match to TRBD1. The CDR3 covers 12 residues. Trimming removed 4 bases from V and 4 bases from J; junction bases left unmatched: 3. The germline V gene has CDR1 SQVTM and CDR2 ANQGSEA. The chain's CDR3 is CSVGDSFTEAFF. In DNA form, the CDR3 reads TGCAGCGTTGGGGACAGCTTCACTGAAGCTTTCTTT.

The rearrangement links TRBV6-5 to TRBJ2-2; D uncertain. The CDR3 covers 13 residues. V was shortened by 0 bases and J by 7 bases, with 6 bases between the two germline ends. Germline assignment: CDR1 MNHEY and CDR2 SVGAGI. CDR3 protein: CASSYSSLGELFF. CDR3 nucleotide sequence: TGTGCCAGCAGTTACTCGAGTCTCGGGGAGCTGTTTTTT.

The CDR3 sequence: CASSLQGASSYNEQFF. The CDR3 nucleotides are TGTGCCAGCTCACTACAGGGGGCTAGCTCCTACAATGAGCAGTTCTTC. The chain links TRBV18 to TRBJ2-1, with 9 bases fitting TRBD1. The V gene end was trimmed by 4 bases and the J gene end by 0 bases; junction bases not matched to a gene: 4. Germline values: CDR1 KGHSH, CDR2 LQKENI. This CDR3 region has 16 residues.